These 27 T cell receptor beta chains originate from one sample sequenced in a study of cytomegalovirus exposure and HLA in healthy donors. Data came from immunoSEQ multiplex PCR; TCRdb stores just in-frame clones and leaves some out. The sample includes 55,000 to 70,000 clones, roughly nine tenths of them seen just once. Sequences were obtained from PBMCs. The source of these receptors is a woman between 25 and 40 years old in good health and CMV-seronegative.

The chain has TRBV7-9 and TRBJ1-1; D unclear. With 6 bases removed from V and 1 base from J, the gap between germline ends came to 9 bases. Germline lookup yields CDR1 SEHNR and CDR2 FQNEAQ (reference sequence). The CDR3 length is 13 residues. The DNA for the CDR3 is TGTGCCAGCAGATACACAGAGAACACTGAAGCTTTCTTT. Residues: CASRYTENTEAFF.

V gene TRBV6-4 combines with J gene TRBJ2-2; no clear D gene. The germline V gene has CDR1 MRHNA and CDR2 SNTAGT. There are 14 residues in the CDR3. V was cut by 5 bases and J by 0 bases, with 7 bases left in between. The CDR3 bases are TGTGCCAGCAGTACCAGCGCGAACACCGGGGAGCTGTTTTTT. It translates to CASSTSANTGELFF.

This chain joins TRBV12-5 and TRBJ2-1; no definite D call. The CDR3 length is 15 residues. Trimming removed 1 base from V and 1 base from J, with 8 bases in between. The V gene's germline CDR1 is LGHNT and CDR2 FRNRAP. The CDR3 spells CASGLAGWSYNEQFF. DNA for the CDR3: TGTGCTAGTGGTTTGGCGGGTTGGTCCTACAATGAGCAGTTCTTC.

The chain joins TRBV9 to TRBJ2-1, with 12 bases that match TRBD2. CDR1 SGDLS and CDR2 YYNGEE come from the germline V gene. V lost 0 bases to trimming and J lost 6 bases; unmatched junction nucleotides: 1. The CDR3 totals 15 residues. The CDR3 DNA reads TGTGCCAGCAGCGTAGCTAGCGGGAGGGCCAATGAGCAGTTCTTC. As protein: CASSVASGRANEQFF.

The V call is TRBV29-1, the J call TRBJ2-6; 7 nucleotides agree with TRBD2. Looked up from germline, CDR1 is SQVTM and CDR2 is ANQGSEA. CDR3 length: 15 amino acids. V trimming: 6 bases; J trimming: 1 base; junction bases outside the gene matches: 6. CDR3 residues: CSVGTTASGANVLTF. CDR3 nucleotide sequence: TGCAGCGTCGGGACTACAGCATCTGGGGCCAACGTCCTGACTTTC. Complete variable domain (other parts from reference TRBV29-1 and TRBJ2-6): SAVISQKPSRDICQRGTSLTIQCQVDSQVTMMFWYRQQPGQSLTLIATANQGSEATYESGFVIDKFPISRPNLTFSTLTVSNMSPEDSSIYLCSVGTTASGANVLTFGAGSRLTVL.

CDR3 region: CASSTHRARYGYTF. As DNA, the CDR3 is TGTGCCAGCAGCACGCACAGGGCTCGCTATGGCTACACCTTC. V usage is TRBV28 and J usage is TRBJ1-2; weak D call: TRBD1 (6 bases). From germline, CDR1 is MDHEN and CDR2 SYDVKM. The CDR3 extends over 14 amino acids. V lost 6 bases, J lost 4 bases, and 15 bases lay in between.

The rearrangement joins TRBV28 to TRBJ1-5; D is possibly TRBD1 (6 bases). The CDR3 spans 16 residues. The germline gives CDR1 MDHEN, CDR2 SYDVKM. The V end lost 9 bases, the J end lost 10 bases, and 28 bases lay between the germline ends. The DNA of the CDR3 is TGTGCCAGTGGTTTAGGGGCGCAGGGGAACGAAGGACCCCAGCATTTT. Encoded protein: CASGLGAQGNEGPQHF.

The gene calls are TRBV19 and TRBJ1-2; a possible D gene is TRBD1 (5 bases). Per the germline V gene, CDR1 is LNHDA and CDR2 is SQIVND (reference sequence). Deletions cut 3 bases from V and 0 bases from J, with 17 bases between. This CDR3 comprises 17 residues. The CDR3 nucleotides read TGTGCCAGTAGTATCTGGGGCGAGTTTACTACTAACTATGGCTACACCTTC. Translating gives CASSIWGEFTTNYGYTF.

The V call is TRBV18, the J call TRBJ2-3; TRBD2 matches 7 bases. V was clipped by 0 bases and J by 4 bases; unmatched bases: 4. The CDR3 totals 15 residues. In germline, CDR1 is KGHSH, CDR2 LQKENI. Here the CDR3 reads CASSPPRGSPDTQYF. The CDR3 bases are TGTGCCAGCTCACCACCCCGCGGGAGTCCAGATACGCAGTATTTT.

The chain links TRBV28 to TRBJ2-1, with D possibly TRBD1 on 6 matching bases. V shed 6 bases and J shed 6 bases, with 24 bases lying between them. This CDR3 has 17 amino acids. The germline gives CDR1 MDHEN, CDR2 SYDVKM. The CDR3 loop is CASSSRDILLFANEQFF. The CDR3 nucleotides read TGTGCCAGCAGCTCCCGGGACATTCTCCTCTTTGCCAATGAGCAGTTCTTC.

The V gene is TRBV23-1, the J gene TRBJ1-5, with 7 bases that match TRBD1. TRBV23-1 is given ORF status, its function remaining uncertain. The CDR3 runs 18 residues. The J segment lost 5 bases and the V segment lost 7 bases, leaving 20 bases of the junction unmatched. CDR3 amino acids: CASTKGRYRGTRDQPQHF. CDR3 in DNA: TGCGCCAGCACCAAAGGCCGATACAGGGGAACAAGGGATCAGCCCCAGCATTTT.

The chain couples TRBV7-9 to TRBJ2-1, with 7 bases aligning to TRBD1. The CDR3 extends over 12 amino acids. CDR1 is SEHNR and CDR2 is FQNEAQ in the germline V gene (reference sequence). Trimming cost V 5 bases and J 8 bases; bases outside gene matches: 3. The CDR3: CASSLDRYEQFF. In nucleotides, the CDR3 is TGTGCCAGCAGCCTGGACAGGTATGAGCAGTTCTTC.

The J gene is TRBJ1-1, the V gene TRBV5-5, with D maybe TRBD1 (5 bases). CDR3 size: 13 residues. CDR1 is SGHKS, CDR2 YYEKEE, per germline (reference sequence). V lost 2 bases and J lost 3, with 8 bases in between. CDR3 nucleotides: TGTGCCAGCAGCTTTCAGGGCGACACTGAAGCTTTCTTT. This gives the protein CASSFQGDTEAFF.

The chain links TRBV28 to TRBJ1-2; 9 positions agree with TRBD1. CDR1 and CDR2 (germline): MDHEN, SYDVKM. The CDR3 has 14 amino acids. Trimming took 6 bases from V and 7 from J; bases not matched to a gene: 9. CDR3 DNA: TGTGCCAGCAGCCTCACAGGGGGCGCGGGTGGCTACACCTTC. Translating gives CASSLTGGAGGYTF.

This sequence joins TRBV5-1 and TRBJ2-5; the match to TRBD2 covers 9 bases. V lost 3 bases and J lost 3; bases outside the gene matches: 6. Germline CDR1 is SGHRS and CDR2 is YFSETQ. The length of the CDR3 is 15 residues. DNA for the CDR3: TGCGCCAGCAGCTCGCGGGGGGGAGATGAAGAGACCCAGTACTTC. Its protein is CASSSRGGDEETQYF.

The chain has TRBV5-1 and TRBJ2-3; the D gene is possibly TRBD2 (5 bases). There are 17 residues in the CDR3. The germline V gene encodes CDR1 SGHRS and CDR2 YFSETQ. V lost 4 bases and J lost 3, with 21 bases in between. CDR3 sequence reads: CASSPHIITDLTDTQYF. The CDR3 nucleotides are TGCGCCAGCAGCCCGCACATAATAACGGACTTGACAGATACGCAGTATTTT.

This rearrangement joins TRBV28 to TRBJ2-7; tentative D call: TRBD1 (6 bases). The CDR3 is 15 residues long. Trimming left V 1 base short and J 2 bases short, with 12 bases between. In germline, CDR1 is MDHEN, CDR2 SYDVKM. The CDR3 sequence is CASSLFQGNPYEQYF. CDR3 nucleotides: TGTGCCAGCAGTTTATTTCAGGGGAACCCCTACGAGCAGTACTTC.

The chain combines TRBV5-8 with TRBJ2-6, with 8 bases fitting TRBD1. Germline CDR1 reads SGHTS; CDR2 reads YDEGEE. Trimming removed 4 bases from V and 2 bases from J; junction bases left unmatched: 2. CDR3 length: 15 residues. The CDR3 region has the DNA TGTGCCAGCAGCCTGGACAGGGCTGGGGCCAACGTCCTGACTTTC. Its protein product is CASSLDRAGANVLTF.

CDR3 sequence reads: CASSPPSGTGLYGYTF. The CDR3 bases are TGTGCCAGCTCTCCCCCGTCCGGGACAGGCCTCTATGGCTACACCTTC. V and J are TRBV18 and TRBJ1-2; 8 nucleotides match TRBD1. J was trimmed by 4 bases and V by 6 bases; bases with no gene match: 13. From germline, CDR1 is KGHSH and CDR2 LQKENI. The CDR3 has 16 residues.

The chain uses TRBV18 and TRBJ2-3, with D possibly TRBD2 on 5 matching bases. Germline V gene sequence: CDR1 KGHSH, CDR2 LQKENI. The length of the CDR3 is 14 residues. Between the trimmed V and J ends, which lost 4 bases and 2 bases, there was a span of 10 bases. CDR3 sequence (DNA): TGTGCCAGCTCACTCCGGGATACCACAGATACGCAGTATTTT. It is translated as CASSLRDTTDTQYF.

The chain carries TRBV18 and TRBJ2-3; weak D call: TRBD2 (5 bases). This CDR3 has 16 amino acids. CDR1 and CDR2 (germline): KGHSH, LQKENI. V was shortened by 3 bases and J by 1 base, with 14 bases between the two germline ends. In DNA form, the CDR3 reads TGTGCCAGCTCACCGGCGGGTTGGGGTGGCACAGATACGCAGTATTTT. This sequence encodes CASSPAGWGGTDTQYF.

The chain carries TRBV10-3 and TRBJ1-5; 9 positions match TRBD1. The CDR3 loop spans 16 amino acids. Germline CDR1 ENHRY, CDR2 SYGVKD. Losses at the gene ends were 5 bases for V and 6 bases for J; bases not matched to a gene: 11. The chain's CDR3 is CAISSGDRAGGQPQHF. The CDR3, as DNA: TGTGCCATCAGTTCTGGGGACAGGGCGGGGGGTCAGCCCCAGCATTTT.

The chain couples TRBV7-8 to TRBJ1-2; D gene uncertain. The V gene's germline CDR1 is SGHVS and CDR2 FQNEAQ. The germline V and J ends were trimmed by 2 bases and 8 bases, with 12 bases remaining between them. The CDR3 spans 13 residues. Written as DNA, the CDR3 is TGTGCCAGCAGCTTATCGGCAGGTTTAGGCTACACCTTC. Protein: CASSLSAGLGYTF.

This clone was picked up one time. The J gene is TRBJ1-1, the V gene TRBV4-2; tentatively, D is TRBD1 (6 bases). The germline V gene encodes CDR1 LGHNA and CDR2 YNFKEQ. The CDR3 has 14 residues. The V and J ends lost 1 base and 5 bases respectively, with 11 bases between them. CDR3 nucleotide sequence: TGTGCCAGCAGCCAAGTCAGGGGAGAAACTGAAGCTTTCTTT. Residues: CASSQVRGETEAFF.

For this clone: One end of the junction varies from germline; a read error may be responsible. The chain carries TRBV7-7 and TRBJ1-3, with D hard to call. The CDR3 is made up of 15 amino acids. The germline V gene has CDR1 SSHAT and CDR2 FNYEAQ (reference sequence). CDR3 residues: CASSPDSSSGNTIYF. CDR3 bases: TGTGCTAGCAGCCCCGACTCGAGCTCTGGAAACACCATATATTTT.

This clone came up a few times. The chain is built from TRBV10-3 and TRBJ2-1, with D maybe TRBD2 (5 bases). The V end lost 3 bases, the J end lost 4 bases, and 16 bases lay between the germline ends. CDR1 and CDR2 (germline): ENHRY, SYGVKD. The CDR3 runs to 16 residues. CDR3 in DNA: TGTGCCATCAGTGACCTAATCGGACTTGTTTACAATGAGCAGTTCTTC. This translates into CAISDLIGLVYNEQFF.

The CDR3 loop reads CASSPQDQPQHF. The CDR3 region has the DNA TGTGCCAGCAGCCCACAGGATCAGCCCCAGCATTTT. This chain links TRBV9 with TRBJ1-5; D may be TRBD1 (5 bases). Trimming pared 4 bases from V and 5 bases from J, leaving 7 bases between. The germline gives CDR1 SGDLS, CDR2 YYNGEE. The CDR3 runs to 12 residues.